The T cell receptor beta chain under discussion was sequenced for a study of shared clonotypes between healthy human individuals. Study at large: Those who served as donors were a couple of women and a few men between the ages of 18 and 49. Per donor, CD8 memory used one plate, CD8 naive used two, CD4 memory used three and CD4 naive used three.

Libraries were prepared by immunoSEQ multiplex PCR; TCRdb keeps only in-frame clonotypes and omits some of them. The sample includes about 1.5 million clones, about 98% of them seen just once. Study conclusions and caveats: Some clonotypes were shared by all four sorted-subset donors, while others were not shared. The non-shared ones had lower generation probabilities than the shared ones.

CDR3 length: 12 amino acids. Germline V lookup: CDR1 LNHDA, CDR2 SQIVND (reference sequence). V lost 5 bases and J lost 7, with 12 bases in between. Turning to this clone: Its specificity is not known. Additional DNA sequences in this sample encode the identical CDR3.

The TCR sequence derives from a man between 25 and 39 years old in good health. The sample taken for sequencing was naive CD4+ T cells sorted from blood. The subset denotes: CD45RA+ positively selected. The J gene is TRBJ2-7, the V gene TRBV19; D might be TRBD1 or TRBD2, each matching 5 bases. DNA of the CDR3: TGTGCCAGTAGTTTCCGGGGCGGAGAGCAGTACTTC. Its translation: CASSFRGGEQYF.